The 6 T cell receptor beta chains presented below share a single source sample, sequenced in a study of memory CD4+ T cells and cytomegalovirus serostatus. Single viable CD3+CD4+CD8-CD45RO+ cells were sorted as the memory CD4+ T cells. This table comes from immunoSEQ multiplex PCR, and its TCRdb copy is limited to in-frame clones, with some not included. The table has some 56,000 clones, 82% seen once. The material sequenced was memory CD4+ T cells from blood. These receptors originate from an adult in good health and CMV-seronegative.

V is TRBV7-6 and J is TRBJ2-3; D might be TRBD1 or TRBD2, each matching 5 bases. This CDR3 is built from 12 residues. V was trimmed by 1 base and J by 14 bases, leaving 13 bases between them. CDR1 SGHVS and CDR2 FNYEAQ come from the germline V gene. The CDR3 loop reads CASSLEKGPRYF. For the CDR3, the DNA is TGTGCCAGCAGCTTAGAGAAGGGACCGCGGTATTTT.

The rearrangement joins TRBV7-2 to TRBJ2-2, with a weak D call TRBD1 (6 bases). The germline V gene encodes CDR1 SGHTA and CDR2 FQGNSA. The V and J ends lost 5 bases and 0 bases respectively, with 13 bases between them. This CDR3 spans 16 amino acids. The CDR3 nucleotides are TGTGCCAGCAGCCTACGGACAGTTTCGAACACCGGGGAGCTGTTTTTT. It specifies CASSLRTVSNTGELFF.

V gene TRBV4-1 combines with J gene TRBJ2-3, with D tentatively TRBD2 (6 bases). Looked up from germline, CDR1 is MGHRA and CDR2 is YSYEKL. V lost 5 bases to trimming and J lost 4 bases, with 25 bases between them. This CDR3 contains 18 residues. CDR3 protein: CASSSPSLAVQSADTQYF. The CDR3 nucleotides are TGCGCCAGCAGCTCACCTTCCTTAGCGGTCCAAAGCGCAGATACGCAGTATTTT.

With regard to this clone: Germline and junction disagree at one end, which may indicate a read error. The identical CDR3 is also encoded by other nucleotide sequences in the sample. The chain has TRBV30 and TRBJ2-2; D is possibly TRBD2 (7 bases). Germline V lookup: CDR1 GTSNPN, CDR2 SVGIG (reference sequence). The CDR3 sequence is 16 residues long. CDR3 loop: CAWTPFGGLNTGELFF. The DNA for the CDR3 is TGTGCCTGGACCCCTTTCGGGGGGCTGAACACTGGGGAGCTGTTTTTT.

The CDR3 region has the DNA TGTGCCAGCTCACCAGGTTCCGGGCCGATCACTCAGCCCCAGCATTTT. It is translated as CASSPGSGPITQPQHF. The rearrangement joins TRBV18 to TRBJ1-5; D uncertain. Germline assignment: CDR1 KGHSH and CDR2 LQKENI. The CDR3 length is 16 residues. Between the trimmed V and J ends, which lost 2 bases and 6 bases, there was a span of 17 bases.

V is TRBV18 and J is TRBJ1-4; no clear D. This CDR3 has 12 amino acids. The germline CDR1 and CDR2 sequences are KGHSH and LQKENI. Deletions cut 4 bases from V and 8 bases from J, with 8 bases between. Here the CDR3 DNA reads TGTGCCAGCTCACGCCCCGGGGAAAAACTGTTTTTT. Translated, it gives CASSRPGEKLFF.